These 30 T cell receptor beta chains share one sample of origin, sequenced in a study of blood T cell repertoires in COVID-19. Assay used: immunoSEQ multiplex PCR; TCRdb lists only in-frame clones, some missing. The table shows some 160,000 clones, with about 80% occurring only once. The sequenced sample was peripheral blood. The receptors were gathered from a human donor in a cohort sampled during active COVID-19.

J is TRBJ1-4 and V is TRBV6-4, with 10 bases matching TRBD1. The CDR3 covers 15 residues. The germline V gene encodes CDR1 MRHNA and CDR2 SNTAGT. J lost 7 bases, V lost 6 bases, and 8 bases had no gene match. The CDR3 spells CASSPGQGEGEKLFF. The DNA of the CDR3 is TGTGCCAGCAGCCCTGGACAGGGGGAAGGTGAAAAACTGTTTTTT.

The V gene is TRBV6-6, the J gene TRBJ2-7, with a tentative D call TRBD1 (6 bases). Germline V lookup: CDR1 MNHNY, CDR2 SVGAGI (reference sequence). The CDR3 spans 14 residues. The V end lost 2 bases, the J end lost 0 bases, and 8 bases lay between the germline ends. CDR3 region: CASSYTQGSYEQYF. The CDR3 DNA reads TGTGCCAGCAGTTACACACAGGGCTCCTACGAGCAGTACTTC.

The rearrangement links TRBV9 to TRBJ2-3; no reliable D call. There are 13 residues in the CDR3. Germline values: CDR1 SGDLS, CDR2 YYNGEE. V was clipped by 3 bases and J by 2 bases, with 7 bases between them. The CDR3 region has the DNA TGTGCCAGCAGCGCGTCCCCCACAGATACGCAGTATTTT. Translating it yields CASSASPTDTQYF.

The chain uses TRBV3-1 (or the pseudogene TRBV3-2) and TRBJ1-1; a weak D match, TRBD1 (5 bases). The CDR3 is 13 residues long. The V gene's germline CDR1 is LGHDT and CDR2 YNNKEL (reference sequence). V lost 4 bases and J 1 base, leaving 7 bases between the germline ends. The CDR3 nucleotides are TGTGCCAGCAGCCCCCAGGGGAACACTGAAGCTTTCTTT. Translated: CASSPQGNTEAFF.

The genes are TRBV12-3 or TRBV12-4 and TRBJ2-7; 14 nucleotides align to TRBD2. With 11 bases clipped from V and 12 bases from J, the junction kept 6 bases outside the gene matches. CDR3 size: 11 residues. The CDR3 nucleotides read TGTGCCTCAGGGACTAGCGGGAGATGGTACTTC. As protein: CASGTSGRWYF.

The rearrangement links TRBV29-1 to TRBJ2-2, with TRBD1 identical over 10 bases. This CDR3 comprises 14 residues. The germline gives CDR1 SQVTM, CDR2 ANQGSEA. J was trimmed by 4 bases and V by 6 bases; bases with no gene match: 5. CDR3 in amino acids: CSVGQGDITGELFF. CDR3 coding DNA: TGCAGCGTCGGACAGGGGGACATCACCGGGGAGCTGTTTTTT.

The chain joins TRBV27 to TRBJ1-5; TRBD1 matches 8 bases. This CDR3 has 14 amino acids. Trimming removed 6 bases from V and 6 bases from J; junction bases left unmatched: 7. Germline V gene sequence: CDR1 MNHEY, CDR2 SMNVEV (reference sequence). The DNA of the CDR3 is TGTGCCAGCAGCACCCTGGACAGGGTTCAGCCCCAGCATTTT. Protein sequence: CASSTLDRVQPQHF.

V is TRBV27 and J is TRBJ2-2, with 7 bases lining up with TRBD2. Germline V lookup: CDR1 MNHEY, CDR2 SMNVEV (reference sequence). The CDR3 is 16 amino acids. After removal of 4 bases from V and 6 bases from J, the junction contained 11 bases not matched to a gene. The CDR3 DNA reads as TGTGCCAGCAGTTCTAGCGGAAAACTATCGGCCGGGGAGCTGTTTTTT. Translated: CASSSSGKLSAGELFF.

The chain is built from TRBV19 and TRBJ1-5; TRBD1 might be the D (6 bases). CDR3 length: 15 residues. Per the germline V gene, CDR1 is LNHDA and CDR2 is SQIVND (reference sequence). Deletions cut 3 bases from V and 1 base from J, with 10 bases between. Written as DNA, the CDR3 is TGTGCCAGTAGTATTGGGCAGGGGAGCAATCAGCCCCAGCATTTT. This codes for CASSIGQGSNQPQHF.

This clone showed up just a few times. The chain recombines TRBV7-3 with TRBJ1-1, with D perhaps TRBD1 (6 bases). The CDR3 runs 13 residues. Deletions cut 6 bases from V and 5 bases from J, with 13 bases between. Germline values: CDR1 SGHTA, CDR2 FQGTGA. CDR3 DNA sequence: TGTGCCAGCAGACGAGAACAGGGAACTGAAGCTTTCTTT. This gives the protein CASRREQGTEAFF. The complete variable domain, with remaining parts taken from reference TRBV7-3 and TRBJ1-1, reads GAGVSQTPSNKVTEKGKYVELRCDPISGHTALYWYRQSLGQGPEFLIYFQGTGAADDSGLPNDRFFAVRPEGSVSTLKIQRTERGDSAVYLCASRREQGTEAFFGQGTRLTVV.

The CDR3 nucleotides read TGTGCCAGCAGTTACGTCCGGTCAGATACGCAGTATTTT. It translates to CASSYVRSDTQYF. The chain joins TRBV6-5 to TRBJ2-3; D not certain. Trimming shortened V by 2 bases and J by 4 bases, and 7 bases separated the two germline ends. Germline V gene data show CDR1 as MNHEY and CDR2 as SVGAGI. The CDR3 covers 13 residues.

This chain links TRBV5-8 with TRBJ1-5, with D uncertain. CDR3 size: 15 residues. Trimming pared 0 bases from V and 1 base from J, leaving 8 bases between. Germline V CDR1 and CDR2: SGHTS, YDEGEE. CDR3 protein: CASSLGQISNQPQHF. The CDR3 coding sequence is TGTGCCAGCAGCTTGGGGCAAATCAGCAATCAGCCCCAGCATTTT. The entire variable domain, with the rest obtained from reference TRBV5-8 and TRBJ1-5, is as follows: EAGVTQSPTHLIKTRGQQATLRCSPISGHTSVYWYQQALGLGLQFLLWYDEGEERNRGNFPPRFSGRQFPNYSSELNVNALELEDSALYLCASSLGQISNQPQHFGDGTRLSIL.

This sequence joins TRBV10-3 and TRBJ2-7; possibly TRBD2 for D (6 bases). This CDR3 contains 12 residues. From germline, CDR1 is ENHRY and CDR2 SYGVKD. V was pared by 11 bases and J by 2 bases, with 13 bases between. The CDR3 DNA sequence: TGTGCCTTCGGCAGGGAGGCCTACGAGCAGTACTTC. Residues: CAFGREAYEQYF.

The chain is built from TRBV9 and TRBJ1-1; TRBD1 matches 7 bases. The trim removed 0 bases at V and 5 bases at J, leaving 4 bases unmatched. The CDR3 has 14 amino acids. CDR1 is SGDLS and CDR2 is YYNGEE in the germline V gene. CDR3 in DNA: TGTGCCAGCAGCGTAGTGGGACAGTTGACTGAAGCTTTCTTT. Residues: CASSVVGQLTEAFF.

J is TRBJ1-1 and V is TRBV7-9, with a tentative D call TRBD1 (6 bases). The CDR3 is made up of 15 amino acids. The ends were cut back, 5 bases at V and 3 bases at J, with 16 bases in the middle. Germline V lookup: CDR1 SEHNR, CDR2 FQNEAQ (reference sequence). The CDR3 spells CASSPSQGIDTEAFF. In DNA, the CDR3 is TGTGCCAGCAGCCCCAGTCAGGGGATAGACACTGAAGCTTTCTTT.

The rearrangement links TRBV7-7 to TRBJ2-7; 8 bases match TRBD1. In germline, CDR1 is SSHAT, CDR2 FNYEAQ (reference sequence). The CDR3 sequence is 17 residues long. CDR3: CAPRGTENSGGLYEQYF. CDR3 in DNA: TGTGCGCCAAGGGGGACAGAGAATTCAGGGGGCCTCTACGAGCAGTACTTC.

The chain recombines TRBV21-1 with TRBJ1-2; the table gives TRBD1 as D, unverified against the DNA. TRBV21-1 is termed a pseudogene. This CDR3 has 15 amino acids. CDR3 in amino acids: CASSPTRGQVRGYTF. CDR3 DNA sequence: TGTGCCAGCAGCCCAACTAGGGGACAAGTCCGGGGCTACACCTTC.

The genes are TRBV27 and TRBJ1-5; a possible D gene is TRBD1 (6 bases). Trimming removed 6 bases at V and 7 bases at J, with 13 bases between. Germline CDR1 is MNHEY and CDR2 is SMNVEV (reference sequence). The CDR3 covers 13 residues. The CDR3 is CASRATGPQPQHF. CDR3 sequence (DNA): TGTGCCAGCAGGGCAACAGGGCCCCAGCCCCAGCATTTT.

Concerning this clone: The same CDR3 can be traced to other DNA sequences in this sample. This rearrangement joins TRBV14 to TRBJ1-2; 7 bases fit TRBD1. V gave up 4 bases and J gave up 4 bases; unmatched junction bases: 3. CDR3 length equals 13 residues. CDR1 SGHDN and CDR2 FVKESK come from the germline V gene. The CDR3 region is CASSLGQSYGYTF. The CDR3 DNA reads TGTGCCAGCAGCCTGGGACAGTCCTATGGCTACACCTTC.

The chain couples TRBV19 to TRBJ2-7, with 7 bases lining up with TRBD2. Germline lookup yields CDR1 LNHDA and CDR2 SQIVND (reference sequence). CDR3 size: 13 residues. V dropped 5 bases and J dropped 7; count of bases not matched to a gene: 8. CDR3 loop: CASSWTYGGEQYF. The CDR3 coding sequence is TGTGCCAGTAGTTGGACCTACGGGGGGGAGCAGTACTTC.

The chain carries TRBV7-2 and TRBJ2-7, with D unclear. V lost 5 bases, J lost 2 bases, and 10 bases lay in between. CDR1 and CDR2 from the germline V gene are SGHTA and FQGNSA. The CDR3 is 13 residues long. As DNA, the CDR3 is TGTGCCAGCAGCCAATCCGGTCCCTACGAGCAGTACTTC. It yields the protein CASSQSGPYEQYF.

The rearrangement links TRBV7-8 to TRBJ2-7; 7 bases align to TRBD1. The germline CDR1 and CDR2 sequences are SGHVS and FQNEAQ. The CDR3 contains 15 residues. V was pared by 0 bases and J by 2 bases, with 4 bases of the junction left unmatched. The CDR3 sequence is CASSLALGTAYEQYF. The CDR3 nucleotides are TGTGCCAGCAGCTTAGCTCTAGGGACAGCCTACGAGCAGTACTTC.

The rearrangement uses TRBV9 and TRBJ2-3; perhaps TRBD1 as D (6 bases). The germline V gene encodes CDR1 SGDLS and CDR2 YYNGEE. This CDR3 contains 15 residues. Trimming cost V 3 bases and J 4 bases, with 15 bases left between them. The CDR3 spells CASSARDMPADTQYF. The DNA for the CDR3 is TGTGCCAGCAGCGCCCGGGACATGCCGGCAGATACGCAGTATTTT.

In its sample, this clone was seen a few times. This sequence joins TRBV6-5 and TRBJ1-5, with D unresolved. CDR1 MNHEY and CDR2 SVGAGI come from the germline V gene. Trimming took off 5 bases at V and 6 bases at J, with 11 bases between the two ends. CDR3 size: 13 residues. CDR3: CASSPPRGQPQHF. The DNA of the CDR3 is TGTGCCAGCAGTCCCCCGCGAGGTCAGCCCCAGCATTTT.

The V gene is TRBV19, the J gene TRBJ2-7, with D possibly being TRBD1 (6 bases). In germline, CDR1 is LNHDA, CDR2 SQIVND (reference sequence). CDR3 length: 14 amino acids. V dropped 6 bases and J dropped 2 bases, with 14 bases sitting between them. CDR3 nucleotides: TGTGCCAGTAGACCCCATCGGACAGCCTACGAGCAGTACTTC. Encoded protein: CASRPHRTAYEQYF.

The V and J genes are TRBV27 and TRBJ1-5; 7 bases are shared with TRBD1. CDR3 length equals 16 residues. Germline V gene data show CDR1 as MNHEY and CDR2 as SMNVEV (reference sequence). Losses at the gene ends were 3 bases for V and 1 base for J; bases not matched to a gene: 6. CDR3 sequence (DNA): TGTGCCAGCAGTTTGAGGGGGCCAGGCAGCAATCAGCCCCAGCATTTT. Encoded protein: CASSLRGPGSNQPQHF.

The chain uses TRBV2 and TRBJ2-1, with 9 bases lining up with TRBD2. The germline gives CDR1 SNHLY, CDR2 FYNNEI. The CDR3 sequence is 14 residues long. The ends lost 3 bases at V and 12 bases at J; junction bases unmatched: 9. This chain's CDR3 is CASSEGLAGAGQFF. Written as DNA, the CDR3 is TGTGCCAGCAGTGAGGGGTTAGCGGGAGCGGGGCAGTTCTTC.

The chain is built from TRBV25-1 and TRBJ2-2, with 9 bases aligning to TRBD2. There are 17 residues in the CDR3. CDR1 is MGHDK, CDR2 SYGVNS, per germline. J lost 6 bases, V lost 1 base, and 9 bases had no gene match. DNA of the CDR3: TGTGCCAGCAGTGAATGGTCGGCGGGGGGGCCCGCCGGGGAGCTGTTTTTT. Its translation: CASSEWSAGGPAGELFF.

This chain links TRBV25-1 with TRBJ1-1; a weak D match, TRBD1 (5 bases). This CDR3 comprises 15 residues. Germline V gene sequence: CDR1 MGHDK, CDR2 SYGVNS. V was shortened by 0 bases and J by 2 bases, with 10 bases between the two germline ends. CDR3 sequence reads: CASSEYSGINTEAFF. CDR3 DNA: TGTGCCAGCAGTGAATATTCAGGGATAAACACTGAAGCTTTCTTT. Looking up the rest from reference TRBV25-1 and TRBJ1-1 gives the full variable domain: EADIYQTPRYLVIGTGKKITLECSQTMGHDKMYWYQQDPGMELHLIHYSYGVNSTEKGDLSSESTVSRIRTEHFPLTLESARPSHTSQYLCASSEYSGINTEAFFGQGTRLTVV.

The rearrangement joins TRBV7-2 to TRBJ2-4, with 10 bases identical to TRBD2. J lost 2 bases, V lost 5 bases, and 15 bases had no gene match. CDR3 size: 19 residues. From germline, CDR1 is SGHTA and CDR2 FQGNSA. CDR3 sequence reads: CASSAPPDSGRLSKNIQYF. CDR3 coding DNA: TGTGCCAGCAGCGCCCCCCCTGATAGCGGGAGGTTGTCCAAAAACATTCAGTACTTC.